Following are 22 T cell receptor beta chains from one sample sequenced in a study of regulatory T cells in long-lasting Graves disease (dated by TCRdb to about 2021). The sample's time point, from its label and the paper: newly diagnosed GD, antithyroid drugs for less than 3 months. For both TCR sequencing and RNA sequencing, RNA was extracted from PBMCs in TRIzol. Libraries were prepared through multiplex PCR. The sample was run on an Illumina HiSeq 4000. To build TCR beta libraries, CDR3 regions were amplified by Arm-PCR using iRepertoire HTBI primers. The public sequencing data were trimmed at Q25 with fastp and processed into clonotypes with MiXCR by TCRdb, which kept only in-frame beta chains. Each CDR3 protein gets just one entry, which takes the most common genes and DNA from the rows behind it. The sample records approximately 480,000 distinct CDR3 sequences, roughly 16% of which are singletons. More than 10% of the sample comes from the top ten.

These data also formed part of another study, on T cells in Graves' hyperthyroidism and ophthalmopathy.

Sequencing was performed on peripheral blood mononuclear cells (PBMCs), taken at new diagnosis, from a patient treated with antithyroid drugs. The receptors were sampled from a middle-aged man with Graves disease. Donor details come from another sample of the same person, matched by shared clones.

The gene calls are TRBV29-1 and TRBJ1-1, with a possible D match to TRBD1 (6 bases). CDR1 SQVTM and CDR2 ANQGSEA come from the germline V gene. V gave up 0 bases and J gave up 1 base, with 9 bases separating them. The CDR3 is made up of 14 amino acids. The CDR3 region has the DNA TGCAGCGTTGAAGACAGGGGCGGGAACACTGAAGCTTTCTTT. Protein product: CSVEDRGGNTEAFF.

V gene TRBV20-1 combines with J gene TRBJ2-1, with 10 bases that match TRBD2. V trimming: 8 bases; J trimming: 6 bases; junction bases outside the gene matches: 7. Germline V gene data show CDR1 as DFQATT and CDR2 as SNEGSKA (reference sequence). The CDR3 sequence is 13 residues long. CDR3 sequence (DNA): TGCAGTACTGGCCGGACTAGCGGCAATGAGCAGTTCTTC. It encodes CSTGRTSGNEQFF.

This clonotype was found many times. The V gene is TRBV5-6, the J gene TRBJ2-4, with D unclear. Germline CDR1 is SGHDT and CDR2 is YYEEEE. This CDR3 spans 13 amino acids. V was shortened by 6 bases and J by 1 base, with 8 bases between the two germline ends. This chain's CDR3 is CASKTRAKNIQYF. CDR3 nucleotides: TGTGCCAGCAAGACCCGGGCCAAAAACATTCAGTACTTC.

This chain links TRBV7-2 with TRBJ1-1, with D possibly being TRBD1 (5 bases). V shed 11 bases and J shed 5 bases, with 24 bases lying between them. The germline gives CDR1 SGHTA, CDR2 FQGNSA. This CDR3 contains 15 residues. CDR3 bases: TGTGCCTGGGCCCCCACTACAGGTGGGAGGACTGAAGCTTTCTTT. It translates to CAWAPTTGGRTEAFF.

This clonotype was found a few times. In DNA, the CDR3 is TGCGCCAGCAGCCAAAAGGGGACAGGGGCCTCGGGCGAGCAGTACTTC. Translating gives CASSQKGTGASGEQYF. V usage is TRBV4-1 and J usage is TRBJ2-7; TRBD1 matches 10 bases. CDR3 length: 16 amino acids. V lost 2 bases to trimming and J lost 6 bases; unmatched junction nucleotides: 10. The germline V gene has CDR1 MGHRA and CDR2 YSYEKL.

This clonotype was recorded a few times. The chain joins TRBV24-1 to TRBJ2-3; 9 bases are a match to TRBD1. After removal of 6 bases from V and 5 bases from J, the junction contained 11 bases not matched to a gene. Per the germline V gene, CDR1 is KGHDR and CDR2 is SFDVKD. The CDR3 has 16 residues. The CDR3 sequence is CATSPGTGTGKDTQYF. As DNA, the CDR3 is TGTGCCACCAGTCCGGGGACAGGGACAGGCAAAGATACGCAGTATTTT.

This clonotype was observed many times. The J gene is TRBJ2-3, the V gene TRBV12-3 or TRBV12-4; TRBD2 matches 9 bases. The CDR3 has 15 residues. V was clipped by 4 bases and J by 1 base; unmatched bases: 3. The CDR3 DNA reads as TGTGCCAGCAGTTCGACTAGCGGAGGCACAGATACGCAGTATTTT. Residues: CASSSTSGGTDTQYF.

The gene calls are TRBV9 and TRBJ2-5; 8 nucleotides align to TRBD1. Per the germline V gene, CDR1 is SGDLS and CDR2 is YYNGEE. The V segment lost 0 bases and the J segment 1 base; nucleotides outside the gene matches: 8. The CDR3 runs 17 residues. The CDR3 bases are TGTGCCAGCAGCGTAGCTACAACAGGGGGATCCCAAGAGACCCAGTACTTC. It specifies CASSVATTGGSQETQYF.

This clonotype was seen repeatedly, ten times or more. This chain connects TRBV28 to TRBJ2-7; a possible D gene is TRBD1 (5 bases). The CDR3 is 13 residues long. Trimming removed 2 bases at V and 2 bases at J, with 7 bases between. The V gene's germline CDR1 is MDHEN and CDR2 SYDVKM. The CDR3 reads CASSLQGAYEQYF. In nucleotides, the CDR3 is TGTGCCAGCAGTTTACAGGGCGCCTACGAGCAGTACTTC. Variable domain in full (rest from reference TRBV28 and TRBJ2-7): DVKVTQSSRYLVKRTGEKVFLECVQDMDHENMFWYRQDPGLGLRLIYFSYDVKMKEKGDIPEGYSVSREKKERFSLILESASTNQTSMYLCASSLQGAYEQYFGPGTRLTVT.

This clonotype was recorded a few times. The chain recombines TRBV18 with TRBJ1-1, with 8 bases matching TRBD1. Per the germline V gene, CDR1 is KGHSH and CDR2 is LQKENI. The length of the CDR3 is 14 residues. V lost 6 bases, J lost 5 bases, and 8 bases stayed unmatched. The CDR3 DNA follows: TGTGCCAGCTCGAACAGGGGGTCGGGTACTGAAGCTTTCTTT. As protein: CASSNRGSGTEAFF.

This clonotype was found many times. The rearrangement links TRBV20-1 to TRBJ2-3; 11 nucleotides match TRBD2. J was trimmed by 2 bases and V by 6 bases; bases with no gene match: 10. Looked up from germline, CDR1 is DFQATT and CDR2 is SNEGSKA (reference sequence). CDR3 size: 16 residues. The chain's CDR3 is CSARSGTSGHTDTQYF. The CDR3 DNA reads as TGCAGTGCACGGTCCGGGACTAGCGGACACACAGATACGCAGTATTTT.

This clonotype occurred many times. The chain carries TRBV27 and TRBJ1-1, with D possibly matching TRBD1 (5 bases). This CDR3 contains 15 residues. Trimming took off 4 bases at V and 5 bases at J, with 17 bases between the two ends. In germline, CDR1 is MNHEY, CDR2 SMNVEV (reference sequence). The CDR3: CASSSQGPRGTEAFF. For the CDR3, the DNA is TGTGCCAGCAGTTCGCAGGGCCCACGGGGTACTGAAGCTTTCTTT.

This clonotype was counted only a few times. The rearrangement joins TRBV11-2 to TRBJ2-7, with a tentative D call TRBD1 (5 bases). V was shortened by 4 bases and J by 6 bases, with 16 bases between the two germline ends. Looked up from germline, CDR1 is SGHAT and CDR2 is FQNNGV. The CDR3 spans 14 residues. DNA for the CDR3: TGTGCCAGCAGCTCCCCCTTCACAGGCGGCGAGCAGTACTTC. Translated: CASSSPFTGGEQYF.

In its sample, this clonotype was seen many times. The chain combines TRBV5-1 with TRBJ2-7; D not resolved. Trimming removed 0 bases from V and 2 bases from J, with 9 bases in between. CDR3 length equals 14 residues. CDR1 SGHRS and CDR2 YFSETQ come from the germline V gene. In DNA, the CDR3 is TGCGCCAGCAGCTTGGAAGGGATCACCTACGAGCAGTACTTC. Amino acid sequence: CASSLEGITYEQYF.

This clonotype was recorded many times. CDR3 in DNA: TGTGCCAGCAGTAGGGACAGGAACTCCTATAATTCACCCCTCCACTTT. As protein: CASSRDRNSYNSPLHF. This sequence joins TRBV2 and TRBJ1-6, with 8 bases that match TRBD1. The CDR3 has 16 residues. V gave up 5 bases and J gave up 0 bases; unmatched junction bases: 3. Germline V lookup: CDR1 SNHLY, CDR2 FYNNEI. Filled out from reference TRBV2 and TRBJ1-6, the complete variable domain reads EPEVTQTPSHQVTQMGQEVILRCVPISNHLYFYWYRQILGQKVEFLVSFYNNEISEKSEIFDDQFSVERPDGSNFTLKIRSTKLEDSAMYFCASSRDRNSYNSPLHFGNGTRLTVT.

The rearrangement joins TRBV28 to TRBJ1-2; TRBD1 aligns across 7 bases. The CDR3 consists of 15 residues. The V segment lost 3 bases and the J segment 8 bases; nucleotides outside the gene matches: 12. Germline CDR1 MDHEN, CDR2 SYDVKM. The CDR3 loop reads CASSFVGQGVAGYTF. DNA of the CDR3: TGTGCCAGCAGTTTTGTCGGGCAGGGGGTTGCGGGCTACACCTTC.

This clonotype showed up just once. The chain employs TRBV19 and TRBJ2-2; 9 positions match TRBD2. Germline CDR1 is LNHDA and CDR2 is SQIVND (reference sequence). The CDR3 has 17 residues. Losses at the gene ends were 3 bases for V and 2 bases for J; bases not matched to a gene: 7. CDR3 in amino acids: CASSIREGLANTGELFF. The CDR3 coding sequence is TGTGCCAGTAGTATCCGAGAGGGACTAGCCAACACCGGGGAGCTGTTTTTT.

Many counts were recorded for this clonotype. This sequence joins TRBV2 and TRBJ1-2, with D possibly TRBD1 on 5 matching bases. The CDR3 has 14 residues. Germline assignment: CDR1 SNHLY and CDR2 FYNNEI. The ends were cut back, 6 bases at V and 2 bases at J, with 13 bases in the middle. CDR3 in DNA: TGTGCCAGCAGGATTGGGGGGGAAAACTATGGCTACACCTTC. This codes for CASRIGGENYGYTF.

This chain uses TRBV3-1 with TRBJ2-2, with 8 positions matching TRBD2. The CDR3 length is 16 residues. V lost 0 bases to trimming and J lost 5 bases; unmatched junction nucleotides: 5. Germline CDR1 LGHDT, CDR2 YNNKEL (reference sequence). The CDR3 sequence is CASSQDSGGETGELFF. CDR3 nucleotide sequence: TGTGCCAGCAGCCAAGATTCGGGGGGGGAGACCGGGGAGCTGTTTTTT.

This clonotype has at least ten counts. The chain links TRBV11-2 to TRBJ1-1, with D unresolved. The CDR3 length is 16 residues. The germline V gene encodes CDR1 SGHAT and CDR2 FQNNGV. The ends were cut back, 1 base at V and 3 bases at J, with 15 bases in the middle. The CDR3 region is CASSLGATIGDTEAFF. In nucleotides, the CDR3 is TGTGCCAGCAGCTTAGGAGCCACAATTGGGGACACTGAAGCTTTCTTT.

This clonotype was counted between two and nine times. The chain joins TRBV20-1 to TRBJ1-6, with D possibly matching TRBD1 (5 bases). The CDR3 is 17 amino acids. Trimming stripped 0 bases from V and 8 bases from J, with 20 bases between. CDR1 and CDR2 (germline): DFQATT, SNEGSKA (reference sequence). The CDR3 spells CSARDRGEGFGDSPLHF. The DNA for the CDR3 is TGCAGTGCTAGAGATCGGGGAGAGGGGTTCGGTGATTCACCCCTCCACTTT.

This clonotype was recorded at least ten times. The chain joins TRBV2 to TRBJ1-1, with D tentatively TRBD1 (5 bases). This CDR3 region has 15 residues. Per the germline V gene, CDR1 is SNHLY and CDR2 is FYNNEI. V gave up 6 bases and J gave up 1 base, with 15 bases separating them. The chain's CDR3 is CASRGRGPQNTEAFF. DNA of the CDR3: TGTGCCAGCAGGGGGCGAGGTCCTCAGAACACTGAAGCTTTCTTT.